This TCR beta chain was documented in a study of blood T cell repertoires in COVID-19. Per the authors' pipeline: Amplifying reference gene primers gave estimates of nucleated cell counts. Only in-frame clones appear in the TCRdb table, and some are missing; sequencing was by immunoSEQ multiplex PCR. V and J calls and clone size are as listed in that table; D and trimming were resolved from the DNA. Among roughly 170,000 clones listed, approximately 74% were seen once. Notes on this clone: The sample carries other DNA sequences with the same CDR3.

J lost 3 bases, V lost 2 bases, and 4 bases had no gene match. CDR3 size: 15 residues. Germline V gene data show CDR1 as KGHSH and CDR2 as LQKENI. The TCR originated in a woman older than 75 with acute or convalescent COVID-19. Sequencing used peripheral blood. The chain employs TRBV18 and TRBJ2-1; the match to TRBD1 covers 7 bases. CDR3 coding DNA: TGTGCCAGCTCACCAGGGGCAGGGGGCTACAATGAGCAGTTCTTC. This codes for CASSPGAGGYNEQFF. Combining the CDR3 with reference TRBV18 and TRBJ2-1 gives the whole variable domain NAGVMQNPRHLVRRRGQEARLRCSPMKGHSHVYWYRQLPEEGLKFMVYLQKENIIDESGMPKERFSAEFPKEGPSILRIQQVVRGDSAAYFCASSPGAGGYNEQFFGPGTRLTVL.